The 2 T cell receptor beta chains below come from one sample, sequenced in a study of Ad26.COV2.S vaccination and SARS-CoV-2 variants. The treatment here: around 19 received Ad26.COV2.S at low or high dose, single or two shots; roughly 5 received placebo; per-sample allocation not given. Sampling occurred on day 63 after the first vaccine or placebo injection. Measured with immunoSEQ multiplex PCR; TCRdb has only the in-frame clones, and not every one. This table has 300,000 to 350,000 clones, more than 70% appearing once. Sequenced here: peripheral blood, sampled in a trial of Ad26.COV2.S vaccine versus placebo. The receptors here all came from a person aged 18-60 years who received the Ad26.COV2.S COVID-19 vaccine or a placebo.

This chain uses TRBV7-9 with TRBJ1-2, with D maybe TRBD1 (5 bases). This CDR3 has 15 amino acids. CDR1 is SEHNR, CDR2 FQNEAQ, per germline (reference sequence). Between the trimmed V and J ends, which lost 4 bases and 7 bases, there was a span of 19 bases. CDR3 amino acids: CASSSSGWGDSGYTF. The CDR3 bases are TGTGCCAGCAGCTCCTCGGGATGGGGGGATAGTGGCTACACCTTC.

The rearrangement uses TRBV7-2 and TRBJ1-1; TRBD1 agrees at 7 bases. Germline V lookup: CDR1 SGHTA, CDR2 FQGNSA. This CDR3 contains 15 residues. The V segment lost 2 bases and the J segment 1 base; nucleotides outside the gene matches: 4. The CDR3: CASSLQGGGNTEAFF. CDR3 DNA sequence: TGTGCCAGCAGCTTACAGGGGGGCGGGAACACTGAAGCTTTCTTT.